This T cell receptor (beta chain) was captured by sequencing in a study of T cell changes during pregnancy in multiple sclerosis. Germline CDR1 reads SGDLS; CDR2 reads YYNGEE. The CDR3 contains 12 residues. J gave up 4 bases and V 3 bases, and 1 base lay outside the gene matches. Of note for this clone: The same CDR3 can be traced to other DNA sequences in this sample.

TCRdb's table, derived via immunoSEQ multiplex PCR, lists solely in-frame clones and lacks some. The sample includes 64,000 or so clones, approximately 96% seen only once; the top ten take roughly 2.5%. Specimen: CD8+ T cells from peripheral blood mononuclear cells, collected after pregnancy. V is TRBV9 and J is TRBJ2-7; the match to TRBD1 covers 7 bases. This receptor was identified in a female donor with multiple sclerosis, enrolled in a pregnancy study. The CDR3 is CASSGQGYEQYF. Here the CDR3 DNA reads TGTGCCAGCAGCGGACAGGGTTACGAGCAGTACTTC.